These 23 T cell receptor beta chains share one sample of origin, sequenced in a study of blood T cells in healthy people across ages. Using a J-beta primer mix together with a sample-barcoded 5' primer, a second PCR was run for roughly 6 to 11 cycles. TCRdb itself ran the 5' RACE reads through MiXCR, one entry per CDR3 protein. The table lists 780,000 or so distinct CDR3 sequences, 53% of them singletons. Sequenced input: blood. Receptors were obtained from a man older than 75 in good health.

This clonotype occurred a few times. This chain uses TRBV6-5 with TRBJ1-2; no clear D. The CDR3 is 13 amino acids. V was pared by 6 bases and J by 0 bases, with 8 bases between. Per the germline V gene, CDR1 is MNHEY and CDR2 is SVGAGI. CDR3 protein: CASRSTANYGYTF. The DNA for the CDR3 is TGTGCCAGCAGATCTACAGCTAACTATGGCTACACCTTC.

The CDR3 DNA sequence: TGTGCCAGCAGCTTAGCGCCAGGGACGGGCTCTGGGGCCAACGTCCTGACTTTC. Its protein product is CASSLAPGTGSGANVLTF. The J gene is TRBJ2-6, the V gene TRBV7-9; D tentatively reads TRBD1 or TRBD2 (5 bases each). Germline CDR1 is SEHNR and CDR2 is FQNEAQ (reference sequence). The CDR3 is 18 residues long. Deletions cut 0 bases from V and 0 bases from J, with 12 bases between.

In this sample, this clonotype turned up a few times. The CDR3 reads CASSQETGLAGQETQYF. The CDR3 coding sequence is TGTGCCAGCAGCCAAGAGACTGGGCTAGCGGGGCAAGAGACCCAGTACTTC. V is TRBV14 and J is TRBJ2-5, with 9 bases aligning to TRBD2. Germline CDR1 SGHDN, CDR2 FVKESK. The ends lost 0 bases at V and 2 bases at J; junction bases unmatched: 7. The CDR3 consists of 17 residues.

This clonotype was observed many times. V is TRBV2 and J is TRBJ2-5; D is unclear. The V and J ends lost 2 bases and 5 bases respectively, with 3 bases between them. CDR3 length: 11 residues. Germline V gene sequence: CDR1 SNHLY, CDR2 FYNNEI. The CDR3 spells CASSERETQYF. The CDR3 DNA is TGTGCCAGCAGTGAACGTGAGACCCAGTACTTC.

The chain couples TRBV24-1 to TRBJ2-1, with 8 bases aligning to TRBD1. V lost 4 bases, J lost 3 bases, and 7 bases stayed unmatched. Germline lookup yields CDR1 KGHDR and CDR2 SFDVKD. The CDR3 spans 16 residues. Here the CDR3 reads CATSEIGTGSYNEQFF. The CDR3 bases are TGTGCCACCAGTGAGATCGGGACAGGAAGCTACAATGAGCAGTTCTTC.

The chain joins TRBV29-1 to TRBJ2-6; D might be TRBD2 (6 bases). Germline values: CDR1 SQVTM, CDR2 ANQGSEA. V gave up 3 bases and J gave up 0 bases, with 6 bases separating them. The CDR3 totals 14 residues. The CDR3, as DNA: TGCAGCGTTGACGGGGGCTCTGGGGCCAACGTCCTGACTTTC. As protein: CSVDGGSGANVLTF. Drawing the rest from reference TRBV29-1 and TRBJ2-6, the complete variable domain is SAVISQKPSRDICQRGTSLTIQCQVDSQVTMMFWYRQQPGQSLTLIATANQGSEATYESGFVIDKFPISRPNLTFSTLTVSNMSPEDSSIYLCSVDGGSGANVLTFGAGSRLTVL.

This clonotype came up once. One end of the junction fails to match germline, which may point to a read error. The chain has TRBV24-1 and TRBJ2-5; 10 bases line up with TRBD1. This CDR3 comprises 15 residues. Germline V gene data show CDR1 as KGHDR and CDR2 as SFDVKD. CDR3 amino acids: CATSDRWTGGETRYF. Here the CDR3 DNA reads TGTGCCACCAGTGATCGATGGACAGGGGGAGAGACCCGGTACTTC.

This clonotype was counted once. The V and J genes are TRBV9 and TRBJ2-3, with D perhaps given as TRBD1 or TRBD2 (5 bases each). Germline V gene lookup returns CDR1 SGDLS and CDR2 YYNGEE. Trimming stripped 3 bases from V and 4 bases from J, with 18 bases between. This CDR3 has 16 residues. The CDR3 loop reads CASSDRGLADADTQYF. CDR3 coding DNA: TGTGCCAGCAGCGACCGGGGCCTGGCGGATGCAGATACGCAGTATTTT.

This rearrangement joins TRBV3-1 to TRBJ2-7, with TRBD2 as a possible D gene (6 bases). This CDR3 contains 14 residues. Germline CDR1 LGHDT, CDR2 YNNKEL (reference sequence). The germline V and J ends were trimmed by 0 bases and 8 bases, with 14 bases remaining between them. CDR3: CASSQDMASDKQYF. CDR3 nucleotide sequence: TGTGCCAGCAGCCAAGATATGGCTAGCGACAAGCAGTACTTC.

This clonotype showed up just once. This chain connects TRBV29-1 to TRBJ1-1; D is unresolved. The CDR3 is 13 residues long. V was pared by 6 bases and J by 5 bases, with 16 bases between. Germline V gives CDR1 SQVTM, CDR2 ANQGSEA. CDR3 sequence: CSVSSTSQTEAFF. The DNA for the CDR3 is TGCAGCGTCTCATCGACATCTCAGACTGAAGCTTTCTTT.

A remark on this clonotype: At one end the junction does not follow the germline gene, possibly because of a read error. This chain uses TRBV27 with TRBJ2-1, with D perhaps assigned TRBD1 or TRBD2 (5 bases each). This CDR3 is 16 amino acids long. Germline-derived CDR1 and CDR2 are MNHEY and SMNVEV (reference sequence). The CDR3 DNA reads TGTGCCGGCAGCCTGAGGGGTGGCGTTTCCTACAATGAGCAGTTCTTC. Translating gives CAGSLRGGVSYNEQFF.

This clonotype was detected ten times or more. An end of the junction differs from the germline gene, which may be a read error. J is TRBJ2-7 and V is TRBV7-9; TRBD2 aligns across 9 bases. Germline V gene data show CDR1 as SEHNR and CDR2 as FQNEAQ (reference sequence). The CDR3 runs 16 residues. The CDR3 sequence is CASSLGLAGSSYEQYF. The CDR3 coding sequence is TGCGCCAGCAGCTTGGGGCTAGCGGGAAGCTCCTACGAGCAGTACTTC.

The rearrangement links TRBV12-3 or TRBV12-4 to TRBJ2-2, with D maybe TRBD2 (5 bases). Trimming took 5 bases from V and 4 from J, leaving 14 bases between them. The CDR3 extends over 15 amino acids. DNA of the CDR3: TGTGCCAGCAGTGCGGGCCGCCGGTCCACCGGGGAGCTGTTTTTT. Residues: CASSAGRRSTGELFF.

This sequence joins TRBV3-1 and TRBJ2-3, with 14 bases that match TRBD2. This CDR3 spans 17 amino acids. Trimming removed 4 bases from V and 4 bases from J; junction bases left unmatched: 7. From germline, CDR1 is LGHDT and CDR2 YNNKEL (reference sequence). In nucleotides, the CDR3 is TGTGCCAGCAGCCTCCGGACTAGCGGGAGGATAGCAGATACGCAGTATTTT. Protein: CASSLRTSGRIADTQYF.

This clonotype has just one count. The chain combines TRBV20-1 with TRBJ2-1; 7 bases map to TRBD2. Germline CDR1 is DFQATT and CDR2 is SNEGSKA (reference sequence). The CDR3 has 14 amino acids. V lost 6 bases to trimming and J lost 5 bases; unmatched junction nucleotides: 10. For the CDR3, the DNA is TGCAGTGCCGTCTGGGGGGAGGGGAACAATGAGCAGTTCTTC. Amino acid sequence: CSAVWGEGNNEQFF.

The chain carries TRBV18 and TRBJ2-5, with unresolved D. This CDR3 is built from 13 residues. Trimming stripped 5 bases from V and 4 bases from J, with 11 bases between. Germline CDR1 is KGHSH and CDR2 is LQKENI. The DNA of the CDR3 is TGTGCCAGCTCATCAACCCTGATAGAGACCCAGTACTTC. It encodes CASSSTLIETQYF.

The chain recombines TRBV29-1 with TRBJ2-7, with TRBD1 matching 10 bases. CDR1 and CDR2 (germline): SQVTM, ANQGSEA. With V trimmed by 5 bases and J by 2 bases, 3 bases remained unmatched. This CDR3 has 13 residues. The CDR3 sequence: CSVRDRGTYEQYF. The CDR3, as DNA: TGCAGCGTTCGGGACAGGGGCACCTACGAGCAGTACTTC.

The J gene is TRBJ2-7, the V gene TRBV6-2 or TRBV6-3, with D unresolved. This CDR3 has 15 residues. V lost 6 bases, J lost 1 base, and 16 bases lay in between. Germline V gene lookup returns CDR1 MNHEY and CDR2 SVGEGT. The CDR3: CASSRVGTLSYEQYF. The DNA for the CDR3 is TGTGCCAGCAGCCGTGTCGGCACCCTGTCCTACGAGCAGTACTTC.

The rearrangement joins TRBV30 to TRBJ1-2, with TRBD1 matching 7 bases. The CDR3 extends over 15 amino acids. Germline-derived CDR1 and CDR2 are GTSNPN and SVGIG (reference sequence). V shed 5 bases and J 4 bases; nucleotides not matched to a gene: 13. CDR3 coding DNA: TGTGCCTGGCAGATCCCCCTGACAGGGACCTATGGCTACACCTTC. Translating it yields CAWQIPLTGTYGYTF.

The table lists this clonotype with a count of one. The gene calls are TRBV6-5 and TRBJ2-1; 11 nucleotides agree with TRBD2. The CDR3 has 15 amino acids. Germline V gene lookup returns CDR1 MNHEY and CDR2 SVGAGI. The junction had 7 bases not matched to a gene; V was cut back by 6 bases and J by 6 bases. The DNA of the CDR3 is TGTGCCAGCAGACCCGGACTAGCGGGCGTCAATGAGCAGTTCTTC. Translating gives CASRPGLAGVNEQFF.

V usage is TRBV6-5 and J usage is TRBJ2-5, with D maybe TRBD1 (5 bases). The CDR3 totals 12 residues. V lost 7 bases, J lost 0 bases, and 6 bases lay in between. In germline, CDR1 is MNHEY, CDR2 SVGAGI. For the CDR3, the DNA is TGTGCCAGCAAGGGGAACCAAGAGACCCAGTACTTC. Amino acid sequence: CASKGNQETQYF.

V and J are TRBV12-3 or TRBV12-4 and TRBJ2-1; TRBD1 matches 9 bases. The better agreement between TRBJ2-7 and the DNA end casts doubt on the J call. The CDR3 is made up of 15 amino acids. In DNA form, the CDR3 reads TGTGCCAGCAGCCAACCGGGACAGGGTATCTACGAGCAGTACTTC. Translation: CASSQPGQGIYEQYF.

J is TRBJ2-5 and V is TRBV12-3 or TRBV12-4, with D unclear. CDR3 length: 12 amino acids. The V end was cut by 5 bases, the J end by 4 bases, with 8 bases between. CDR3 sequence reads: CASSPWRETQYF. CDR3 nucleotides: TGTGCCAGCAGTCCGTGGAGAGAGACCCAGTACTTC.